This T cell receptor (beta chain) was sequenced in a study of blood T cell repertoires in COVID-19. The assay was immunoSEQ multiplex PCR, and TCRdb's table has in-frame clones only and misses some. The sample lists about 280,000 clones; around 90% were seen once. The V segment lost 1 base and the J segment 1 base; nucleotides outside the gene matches: 6. CDR1 is SGHTA, CDR2 FQGTGA, per germline. The CDR3 sequence is 17 residues long. The rearrangement uses TRBV7-3 and TRBJ2-3, with 9 bases that match TRBD2. The material sequenced was peripheral blood. This TCR derives from a man aged 50 to 59 with acute or convalescent COVID-19. The CDR3 protein is CASSLSASGAGTDTQYF. The CDR3 DNA reads as TGTGCCAGCAGCTTAAGTGCTAGCGGGGCGGGCACAGATACGCAGTATTTT. The complete variable domain, with remaining parts taken from reference TRBV7-3 and TRBJ2-3, reads GAGVSQTPSNKVTEKGKYVELRCDPISGHTALYWYRQSLGQGPEFLIYFQGTGAADDSGLPNDRFFAVRPEGSVSTLKIQRTERGDSAVYLCASSLSASGAGTDTQYFGPGTRLTVL.